This T cell receptor beta chain originates from a study of T-cell reconstitution after alpha-beta-depleted transplantation in children. Per the germline V gene, CDR1 is KGHDR and CDR2 is SFDVKD. The CDR3 spans 12 residues. Between the trimmed V and J ends, which lost 1 base and 14 bases, there was a span of 13 bases. In this sample, this clonotype turned up a few times. Unique molecular identifiers were incorporated into the prepared TCRbeta library. TCRdb reprocessed the PCR reads via MiXCR and lists one record per CDR3 protein. The sample records a few hundred thousand distinct CDR3 sequences, about 9.4% being singletons.

The gene calls are TRBV24-1 and TRBJ2-5; D not certain. The TCR sequence derives from a human donor who donated a stem cell graft to a child with acute lymphoblastic leukemia. Sequencing used PBMCs from the stem cell graft donor, obtained from the stem cell graft. CDR3: CATSDLGPNHYF. For the CDR3, the DNA is TGTGCCACCAGTGATTTAGGACCGAACCACTACTTC.